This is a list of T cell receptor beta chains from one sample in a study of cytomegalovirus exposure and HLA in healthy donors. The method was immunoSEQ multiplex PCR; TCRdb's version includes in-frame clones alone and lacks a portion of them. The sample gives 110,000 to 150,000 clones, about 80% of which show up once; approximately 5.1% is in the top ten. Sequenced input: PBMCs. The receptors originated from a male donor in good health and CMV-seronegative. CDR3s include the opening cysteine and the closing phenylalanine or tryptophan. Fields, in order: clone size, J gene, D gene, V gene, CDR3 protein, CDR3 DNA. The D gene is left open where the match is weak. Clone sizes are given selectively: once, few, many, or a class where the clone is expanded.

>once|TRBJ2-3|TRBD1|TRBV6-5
CASSTGQGPADTQYF
TGTGCCAGCAGCACCGGACAGGGTCCCGCAGATACGCAGTATTTT
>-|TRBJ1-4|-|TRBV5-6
CASTREVQGEKLFF
TGTGCCAGCACTAGGGAGGTCCAAGGGGAAAAACTGTTTTTT
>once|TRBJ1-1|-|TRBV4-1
CASSQVEGVAEAFF
TGCGCCAGCAGCCAAGTTGAGGGGGTCGCTGAAGCTTTCTTT
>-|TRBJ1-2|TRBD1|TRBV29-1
CSAGQAGYTF
TGCAGCGCCGGACAGGCGGGCTACACCTTC
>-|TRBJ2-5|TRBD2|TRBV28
CASRPGLAGVGTQYF
TGTGCCAGCAGGCCTGGGCTAGCGGGGGTTGGGACCCAGTACTTC
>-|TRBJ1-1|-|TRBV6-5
CASKPGNMEAFF
TGTGCCAGCAAACCAGGGAATATGGAAGCTTTCTTT
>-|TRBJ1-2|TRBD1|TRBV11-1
CASSDDRARGYTF
TGTGCCAGCAGCGACGACAGGGCTCGGGGCTACACCTTC
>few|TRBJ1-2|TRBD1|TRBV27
CASSLRGPLYGYTF
TGTGCCAGCAGTTTGAGGGGGCCACTCTATGGCTACACCTTC
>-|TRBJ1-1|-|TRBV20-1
CSAISPTEAFF
TGCAGTGCTATCAGTCCGACTGAAGCTTTCTTT
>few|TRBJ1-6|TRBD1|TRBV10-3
CASSGTAPLNLHF
TGTGCCTCCTCCGGGACAGCTCCTTTGAACCTCCACTTT
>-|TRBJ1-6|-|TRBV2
CASSRREGIGNNSPLHF
TGTGCCAGCTCCCGAAGGGAGGGGATAGGGAATAATTCACCCCTCCACTTT
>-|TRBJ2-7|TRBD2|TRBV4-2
CASSQQSGGAGEQYF
TGTGCCAGCAGCCAGCAAAGCGGGGGGGCCGGCGAGCAGTACTTC
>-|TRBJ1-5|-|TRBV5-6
CASSSGTGLEQPQHF
TGTGCCAGCAGCTCCGGAACAGGGCTTGAGCAGCCCCAGCATTTT
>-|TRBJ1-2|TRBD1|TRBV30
CAWSSDREGGYTF
TGTGCCTGGAGTTCGGACAGGGAGGGAGGCTACACCTTC
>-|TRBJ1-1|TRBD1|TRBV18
CASSRDSILNTEAFF
TGTGCCAGCTCACGGGACAGTATATTGAACACTGAAGCTTTCTTT
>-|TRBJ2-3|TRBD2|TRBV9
CASSAQRGGQSDTQYF
TGTGCCAGCAGCGCCCAGCGGGGGGGGCAGTCAGATACGCAGTATTTT
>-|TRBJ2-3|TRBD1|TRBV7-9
CAGTVDSTDTQYF
TGTGCCGGGACAGTCGATAGCACAGATACGCAGTATTTT
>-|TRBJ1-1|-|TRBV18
CASARLDTEAFF
TGTGCCAGCGCCCGGTTGGACACTGAAGCTTTCTTT
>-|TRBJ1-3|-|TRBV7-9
CASSWSSGNTIYF
TGTGCCAGCAGCTGGAGCTCTGGAAACACCATATATTTT
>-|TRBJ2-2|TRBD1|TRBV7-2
CASRGQGINTGELFF
TGTGCCAGCAGGGGACAGGGGATAAACACCGGGGAGCTGTTTTTT
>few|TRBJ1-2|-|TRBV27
CASSLRGALGYGYTF
TGTGCCAGCAGTTTGCGGGGCGCCCTCGGGTATGGCTACACCTTC
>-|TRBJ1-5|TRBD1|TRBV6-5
CASSLGGPRTPQHF
TGTGCCAGCAGCCTAGGGGGCCCCCGCACGCCCCAGCATTTT
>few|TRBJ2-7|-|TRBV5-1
CASSLLSSYEQYF
TGCGCCAGCAGCTTGTTGAGCTCCTACGAGCAGTACTTC
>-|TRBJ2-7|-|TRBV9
CASSPGLTNSYEQYF
TGTGCCAGCAGCCCGGGACTGACCAACTCCTACGAGCAGTACTTC
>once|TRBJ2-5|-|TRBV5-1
CASRRRGTEETQYF
TGCGCCAGCAGAAGACGGGGAACGGAGGAGACCCAGTACTTC